This passage covers 32 T cell receptor beta chains from one sample sequenced in a study of regulatory T cells in long-lasting Graves disease. Through Arm-PCR of CDR3 regions and iRepertoire HTBI primers, TCR beta libraries were built. One entry per CDR3 protein, called by TCRdb with MiXCR from the multiplex PCR reads. Of 400,000 to 650,000 distinct CDR3 sequences detected, roughly 16% appear once; the ten largest clones hold 25%. Noted time point: newly diagnosed GD, antithyroid drugs for less than 3 months. Researchers made the TCR library from RNA that was extracted from PBMCs. The same data also contributed to another study, on T cells in Graves' hyperthyroidism and ophthalmopathy.

The sample consisted of peripheral blood mononuclear cells (PBMCs), taken at new diagnosis, from a patient treated with antithyroid drugs. Receptor source: a woman aged 40 to 65 with Graves disease.

The J gene is TRBJ1-5, the V gene TRBV10-2; maybe TRBD1 (6 bases). Germline V lookup: CDR1 WSHSY, CDR2 SAAADI. V was shortened by 4 bases and J by 0 bases, with 13 bases between the two germline ends. The CDR3 contains 16 residues. CDR3 bases: TGCGCCAGCAGTGGGGCACAGGGTGGTAGCAATCAGCCCCAGCATTTT. It translates to CASSGAQGGSNQPQHF.

The chain carries TRBV12-3 or TRBV12-4 and TRBJ1-6; D might be TRBD1 (6 bases). There are 13 residues in the CDR3. The germline V and J ends were trimmed by 3 bases and 12 bases, with 12 bases remaining between them. This chain's CDR3 is CASSLEQGGPLHF. The CDR3 nucleotides read TGTGCCAGCAGTTTGGAACAGGGAGGACCCCTCCACTTT.

This chain uses TRBV19 with TRBJ2-1, with 8 bases lining up with TRBD2. V was pared by 6 bases and J by 7 bases, with 14 bases of the junction left unmatched. Germline V lookup: CDR1 LNHDA, CDR2 SQIVND (reference sequence). This CDR3 has 16 amino acids. The CDR3 loop reads CASRSARGGFPNEQFF. The CDR3 DNA sequence: TGTGCCAGTAGGTCGGCTCGGGGGGGCTTTCCTAATGAGCAGTTCTTC.

V and J are TRBV29-1 and TRBJ2-1; 9 bases align to TRBD2. Germline loops: CDR1 SQVTM, CDR2 ANQGSEA. The CDR3 length is 17 residues. V trimming: 6 bases; J trimming: 0 bases; junction bases outside the gene matches: 12. The CDR3: CSVNGLAGMSSYNEQFF. The CDR3 coding sequence is TGCAGCGTAAACGGCCTAGCGGGGATGTCCTCCTACAATGAGCAGTTCTTC.

This clonotype was recorded many times. The rearrangement links TRBV6-1 to TRBJ1-1; maybe TRBD1 (6 bases). CDR1 MNHNS and CDR2 SASEGT come from the germline V gene. The CDR3 length is 12 residues. V was trimmed by 8 bases and J by 7 bases, leaving 14 bases between them. CDR3 sequence (DNA): TGTGCCAGCGGTAGGACAGTTCTTGAAGCTTTCTTT. As protein: CASGRTVLEAFF.

The chain joins TRBV19 to TRBJ2-7; D gene uncertain. This CDR3 comprises 13 residues. CDR1 and CDR2 (germline): LNHDA, SQIVND (reference sequence). V dropped 7 bases and J dropped 7 bases, with 17 bases sitting between them. This chain's CDR3 is CASKDDRYGEQYF. The DNA for the CDR3 is TGTGCCAGTAAGGATGACCGCTACGGGGAGCAGTACTTC.

This clonotype was seen at least ten times. V is TRBV20-1 and J is TRBJ2-7; 8 bases match TRBD2. The germline CDR1 and CDR2 sequences are DFQATT and SNEGSKA (reference sequence). The V and J ends lost 3 bases and 2 bases, in that order; junction bases with no gene match: 6. This CDR3 region has 14 residues. The CDR3 is CSASWSGGAYEQYF. CDR3 sequence (DNA): TGCAGTGCTAGCTGGAGCGGGGGAGCCTACGAGCAGTACTTC.

Concerning this clonotype: A read error is possible here, since a much larger clone lies one base away. The chain has TRBV6-9 and TRBJ1-1; maybe TRBD1 (6 bases). The CDR3 spans 20 residues. CDR1 is MNHGY and CDR2 is SVAAGI in the germline V gene. CDR3 sequence reads: CVSSYPLTGKGRGWNTEAFF. CDR3 DNA sequence: TGTGTCAGCAGTTACCCCCTCACAGGGAAAGGGAGAGGGTGGAACACTGAAGCTTTCTTT.

The sample holds one count of this clonotype. V usage is TRBV24-1 and J usage is TRBJ2-7; 8 bases map to TRBD1. V gave up 4 bases and J gave up 0 bases; unmatched junction bases: 4. The length of the CDR3 is 15 residues. CDR1 and CDR2 from the germline V gene are KGHDR and SFDVKD. For the CDR3, the DNA is TGTGCCACCAGTGACTGGGGGACAGGCTCCTACGAGCAGTACTTC. It is translated as CATSDWGTGSYEQYF.

This clonotype was detected ten times or more. The rearrangement links TRBV28 to TRBJ1-2; 8 bases are a match to TRBD1. After removal of 1 base from V and 0 bases from J, the junction contained 7 bases not matched to a gene. Looked up from germline, CDR1 is MDHEN and CDR2 is SYDVKM. This CDR3 region has 17 residues. The CDR3 sequence: CASSLSQGAGANYGYTF. The CDR3 region has the DNA TGTGCCAGCAGTTTATCGCAGGGGGCTGGAGCTAACTATGGCTACACCTTC.

The sample holds many counts of this clonotype. This rearrangement joins TRBV24-1 to TRBJ2-3, with TRBD2 matching over 13 bases. The CDR3 is 17 amino acids. V lost 1 base and J lost 3; bases outside the gene matches: 3. Per germline, CDR1 KGHDR and CDR2 SFDVKD. The CDR3 coding sequence is TGTGCCACCAGTGATTTCGGGACTAGCGGGGAGACAGATACGCAGTATTTT. This encodes CATSDFGTSGETDTQYF.

The genes are TRBV4-1 and TRBJ1-5; D not certain. The ends were cut back, 0 bases at V and 0 bases at J, with 6 bases in the middle. The germline V gene has CDR1 MGHRA and CDR2 YSYEKL. The CDR3 consists of 15 residues. CDR3 protein: CASSQEDYSNQPQHF. The CDR3 nucleotides are TGCGCCAGCAGCCAAGAAGATTATAGCAATCAGCCCCAGCATTTT.

Ten or more counts support this clonotype. The V call is TRBV2, the J call TRBJ1-4; possible D gene TRBD1, 5 bases. The V gene's germline CDR1 is SNHLY and CDR2 FYNNEI. V gave up 4 bases and J gave up 7 bases, with 16 bases separating them. The CDR3 covers 15 residues. The CDR3 reads CASSGSGGGREKLFF. The CDR3 DNA follows: TGTGCCAGCAGTGGGTCCGGGGGAGGTCGTGAAAAACTGTTTTTT.

This clonotype was picked up many times. The rearrangement links TRBV6-1 to TRBJ2-1; no reliable D call. V was trimmed by 5 bases and J by 9 bases, leaving 20 bases between them. The germline V gene has CDR1 MNHNS and CDR2 SASEGT. This CDR3 has 15 residues. Written as DNA, the CDR3 is TGTGCCAGCAGTCCCCGCCTCACGTTGAACGGTGAGCAGTTCTTC. Translated, it gives CASSPRLTLNGEQFF.

The rearrangement uses TRBV2 and TRBJ2-3; 9 positions match TRBD2. CDR3 length: 16 amino acids. After removal of 6 bases from V and 0 bases from J, the junction contained 7 bases not matched to a gene. Germline V gene sequence: CDR1 SNHLY, CDR2 FYNNEI. In nucleotides, the CDR3 is TGTGCCAGCAGCGTAGCGGGGGCGACTAGCACAGATACGCAGTATTTT. Protein sequence: CASSVAGATSTDTQYF. The full variable domain, rest sourced from reference TRBV2 and TRBJ2-3, is EPEVTQTPSHQVTQMGQEVILRCVPISNHLYFYWYRQILGQKVEFLVSFYNNEISEKSEIFDDQFSVERPDGSNFTLKIRSTKLEDSAMYFCASSVAGATSTDTQYFGPGTRLTVL.

This clonotype was counted many times. This chain connects TRBV20-1 to TRBJ1-2; 8 bases are a match to TRBD1. The CDR3 spans 13 residues. The trim removed 3 bases at V and 1 base at J, leaving 1 base unmatched. Per germline, CDR1 DFQATT and CDR2 SNEGSKA (reference sequence). The CDR3, as DNA: TGCAGTGCTAGTGGACAGGGTAACTATGGCTACACCTTC. It encodes CSASGQGNYGYTF.

The J gene is TRBJ1-2, the V gene TRBV19; a weak D match, TRBD1 (5 bases). CDR3 size: 14 residues. CDR1 is LNHDA, CDR2 SQIVND, per germline (reference sequence). Trimming took off 4 bases at V and 2 bases at J, with 11 bases between the two ends. Here the CDR3 DNA reads TGTGCCAGTAGTACCGACGGGACCAACTATGGCTACACCTTC. Translation gives CASSTDGTNYGYTF.

The V and J genes are TRBV7-6 and TRBJ2-1; perhaps TRBD2 as D (5 bases). V shed 6 bases and J shed 9 bases, with 18 bases lying between them. Germline-derived CDR1 and CDR2 are SGHVS and FNYEAQ. This CDR3 has 14 amino acids. The CDR3 loop is CASSSRLYRGEQFF. DNA for the CDR3: TGTGCCAGCAGTTCACGCCTCTACCGGGGTGAGCAGTTCTTC.

There are many counts of this clonotype. The chain has TRBV27 and TRBJ2-1; 12 nucleotides line up with TRBD2. After removal of 7 bases from V and 0 bases from J, the junction contained 13 bases not matched to a gene. Per the germline V gene, CDR1 is MNHEY and CDR2 is SMNVEV (reference sequence). The CDR3 extends over 19 amino acids. The CDR3 nucleotides are TGTGCCAGCAAAATTTGGGCTAGCGGGAGGGTTAGCTCCTACAATGAGCAGTTCTTC. This encodes CASKIWASGRVSSYNEQFF.

Notes on this clonotype: A much larger clone sits a single nucleotide away, making a read error possible. The chain has TRBV2 and TRBJ2-7; possibly TRBD2 for D (6 bases). This CDR3 has 16 residues. Germline CDR1 is SNHLY and CDR2 is FYNNEI. Trimming left V 5 bases short and J 5 bases short, with 22 bases between. CDR3 loop: CASSHRRDSRRHEQYF. CDR3 sequence (DNA): TGTGCCAGCAGTCACCGCCGGGACTCACGAAGGCACGAGCAGTACTTC.

This clonotype showed up just a few times. The V gene is TRBV7-2, the J gene TRBJ2-3; D is uncertain. The CDR3 length is 15 residues. The V and J ends lost 1 base and 2 bases respectively, with 10 bases between them. The germline CDR1 and CDR2 sequences are SGHTA and FQGNSA. The CDR3 sequence is CASSLEEHYTDTQYF. The CDR3, as DNA: TGTGCCAGCAGCTTAGAAGAGCACTACACAGATACGCAGTATTTT.

This clonotype appeared many times. V is TRBV6-5 and J is TRBJ1-1, with 7 bases that match TRBD1. The CDR3 runs to 11 residues. Germline lookup yields CDR1 MNHEY and CDR2 SVGAGI. V was clipped by 2 bases and J by 11 bases; unmatched bases: 2. CDR3 in amino acids: CASSYDRAAFF. The CDR3 DNA reads TGTGCCAGCAGTTACGACAGGGCGGCTTTCTTT.

A few counts support this clonotype. A single base separates this from a much larger clone, so it may be a read error. The chain joins TRBV2 to TRBJ2-7, with a weak D call TRBD1 (5 bases). The CDR3 runs to 11 residues. Germline CDR1 is SNHLY and CDR2 is FYNNEI. The chain's CDR3 is CAGRATYEQYF. The CDR3 DNA sequence: TGTGCCGGCAGGGCGACCTACGAGCAGTACTTC.

The gene calls are TRBV7-6 and TRBJ2-3; D not certain. The germline V gene encodes CDR1 SGHVS and CDR2 FNYEAQ. Trimming shortened V by 5 bases and J by 2 bases, and 11 bases separated the two germline ends. The CDR3 runs to 14 residues. CDR3 bases: TGTGCCAGCAGCACTCGGTCCCCCACAGATACGCAGTATTTT. Translated, it gives CASSTRSPTDTQYF.

This clonotype was seen a single time. One base away lies a much larger clone, so this may be a sequencing read error. This chain connects TRBV11-3 to TRBJ2-7, with 8 bases identical to TRBD2. The CDR3 runs to 15 residues. With 7 bases clipped from V and 2 bases from J, the junction kept 10 bases outside the gene matches. Per germline, CDR1 SGHNT and CDR2 YENEEA. The CDR3 loop is CASTSLGGGTYEQYF. The CDR3 DNA reads as TGTGCCAGCACCTCCCTCGGGGGGGGCACCTACGAGCAGTACTTC.

This clonotype was seen a few times. The V and J genes are TRBV7-2 and TRBJ1-2; 9 bases line up with TRBD1. J gave up 1 base and V 5 bases, and 11 bases lay outside the gene matches. The CDR3 consists of 17 residues. CDR1 SGHTA and CDR2 FQGNSA come from the germline V gene. In nucleotides, the CDR3 is TGTGCCAGCAGCCGCACAGGGGGCGCGGGGATTAACTATGGCTACACCTTC. Translating gives CASSRTGGAGINYGYTF.

This clonotype turned up a few times. The rearrangement links TRBV27 to TRBJ2-3; TRBD1 matches 9 bases. J was trimmed by 2 bases and V by 7 bases; bases with no gene match: 7. In germline, CDR1 is MNHEY, CDR2 SMNVEV (reference sequence). This CDR3 region has 15 residues. The CDR3 loop reads CASTPGQGYTDTQYF. The CDR3 bases are TGTGCCAGCACCCCGGGACAGGGATACACAGATACGCAGTATTTT.

Turning to this clonotype: A much larger clone lies a single base off, so this may be a read error. The chain uses TRBV18 and TRBJ1-1; TRBD1 might be the D (6 bases). The germline V and J ends were trimmed by 4 bases and 1 base, with 16 bases remaining between them. This CDR3 region has 16 residues. The V gene's germline CDR1 is KGHSH and CDR2 LQKENI. The CDR3 reads CASSLKGGRENTEAFF. The DNA for the CDR3 is TGTGCCAGCTCACTGAAGGGGGGGCGCGAGAACACTGAAGCTTTCTTT.

This clonotype was observed at least ten times. The V gene is TRBV3-1, the J gene TRBJ1-5; unclear D gene. The CDR3 runs 13 residues. Germline values: CDR1 LGHDT, CDR2 YNNKEL (reference sequence). V dropped 0 bases and J dropped 6 bases, with 6 bases sitting between them. CDR3 loop: CASSQDRRQPQHF. CDR3 DNA: TGTGCCAGCAGCCAAGATCGTCGTCAGCCCCAGCATTTT.

This clonotype was seen only a few times. The genes are TRBV6-2 or TRBV6-3 and TRBJ1-5; D unclear. This CDR3 contains 13 residues. Germline CDR1 and CDR2: MNHEY and SVGEGT. The CDR3 sequence is CVTLWGVGQPQHF. Written as DNA, the CDR3 is TGTGTCACTCTTTGGGGTGTGGGACAGCCCCAGCATTTT.

The table lists this clonotype with many counts. The V and J genes are TRBV2 and TRBJ2-5; D is perhaps TRBD1 or TRBD2 (5 bases each). CDR3 length: 14 amino acids. V was trimmed by 6 bases and J by 0 bases, leaving 11 bases between them. CDR1 SNHLY and CDR2 FYNNEI come from the germline V gene. The CDR3 DNA is TGTGCCAGCAGCTCCTGGGGGTACCAAGAGACCCAGTACTTC. It is translated as CASSSWGYQETQYF.

This clonotype was seen many times. The V gene is TRBV30, the J gene TRBJ1-1; no reliable D call. Germline V gene lookup returns CDR1 GTSNPN and CDR2 SVGIG (reference sequence). Trimming removed 0 bases at V and 10 bases at J, with 18 bases between. CDR3 length: 14 residues. DNA of the CDR3: TGTGCCTGGAGTGTAAGGTTTAGTAGGCAATCAGCTTTCTTT. It is translated as CAWSVRFSRQSAFF.